These T cell receptor beta chains were read from a single sample in a study of post-analysis software for immune sequencing data. Each CDR3 protein gets one entry after TCRdb re-called the PCR reads with MiXCR. Found here are hundreds of thousands of distinct CDR3 sequences, 44% of them singletons; the top ten hold under 2%. Sequencing used blood. The receptors come from a girl aged 5 to 17 with multiple sclerosis. CDR3s include the opening cysteine and the closing phenylalanine or tryptophan. The order of the fields is D gene, J gene, V gene, clone size, CDR3 protein, CDR3 DNA. The D gene is left open where the match is weak. Expanded clones are given a class, and other clones once, few, many or no size at all.

d_gene: NA
j_gene: TRBJ2-7
v_gene: TRBV29-1
abundance: few
CDR3aa: CSVEEGRAEQYF
CDR3nt: TGCAGCGTTGAGGAGGGAAGGGCCGAGCAGTACTTC

d_gene: TRBD1
j_gene: TRBJ1-1
v_gene: TRBV12-3/TRBV12-4
abundance: NA
CDR3aa: CASSATGGRTEAFF
CDR3nt: TGTGCCAGCAGTGCTACAGGGGGCCGGACTGAAGCTTTCTTT

d_gene: NA
j_gene: TRBJ1-1
v_gene: TRBV7-3
abundance: NA
CDR3aa: CASSLTQGQNTEAFF
CDR3nt: TGTGCCAGCAGCTTAACTCAGGGGCAGAACACTGAAGCTTTCTTT

d_gene: NA
j_gene: TRBJ2-5
v_gene: TRBV29-1
abundance: few
CDR3aa: CSVETGGAGQETQYF
CDR3nt: TGCAGCGTTGAAACGGGGGGCGCAGGGCAAGAGACCCAGTACTTC

d_gene: NA
j_gene: TRBJ2-1
v_gene: TRBV4-1
abundance: NA
CDR3aa: CASSQEDWAESLLYNEQFF
CDR3nt: TGCGCCAGCAGCCAAGAGGATTGGGCGGAGTCCCTCCTCTACAATGAGCAGTTCTTC

d_gene: NA
j_gene: TRBJ2-5
v_gene: TRBV7-2
abundance: few
CDR3aa: CASSLAANLLQETQYF
CDR3nt: TGTGCCAGCAGCTTAGCGGCTAACCTCCTCCAAGAGACCCAGTACTTC

d_gene: TRBD1
j_gene: TRBJ2-5
v_gene: TRBV4-2
abundance: few
CDR3aa: CASSRGGGIQETQYF
CDR3nt: TGTGCCAGCAGCCGAGGGGGCGGCATCCAAGAGACCCAGTACTTC

d_gene: TRBD1
j_gene: TRBJ2-7
v_gene: TRBV6-6
abundance: NA
CDR3aa: CASSLPETGGYEQYF
CDR3nt: TGTGCCAGCAGTCTCCCCGAGACAGGGGGTTACGAGCAGTACTTC

d_gene: NA
j_gene: TRBJ2-6
v_gene: TRBV5-1
abundance: NA
CDR3aa: CASSSGRSGANVLTF
CDR3nt: TGCGCCAGCAGCTCGGGCCGCTCTGGGGCCAACGTCCTGACTTTC

d_gene: NA
j_gene: TRBJ2-7
v_gene: TRBV12-3/TRBV12-4
abundance: few
CDR3aa: CASSRQSSSYEQYF
CDR3nt: TGTGCCAGCAGCCGACAGTCCTCCTCCTACGAGCAGTACTTC

d_gene: NA
j_gene: TRBJ1-1
v_gene: TRBV5-1
abundance: NA
CDR3aa: CASNLERGAGNTEAFF
CDR3nt: TGCGCCAGCAACTTGGAACGCGGGGCGGGGAACACTGAAGCTTTCTTT

d_gene: TRBD1
j_gene: TRBJ2-1
v_gene: TRBV14
abundance: once
CDR3aa: CASSQVKDRGIYEQFF
CDR3nt: TGTGCCAGCAGCCAAGTTAAGGACAGGGGGATCTATGAGCAGTTCTTC

d_gene: NA
j_gene: TRBJ2-5
v_gene: TRBV20-1
abundance: once
CDR3aa: CSAGNVQETQYF
CDR3nt: TGCAGTGCTGGCAACGTACAAGAGACCCAGTACTTC

d_gene: NA
j_gene: TRBJ1-2
v_gene: TRBV12-3/TRBV12-4
abundance: few
CDR3aa: CASSFTIEAGYTF
CDR3nt: TGTGCCAGCAGTTTCACTATCGAGGCTGGCTACACCTTC

d_gene: NA
j_gene: TRBJ1-2
v_gene: TRBV5-6
abundance: NA
CDR3aa: CASRGLQGTRANYGYTF
CDR3nt: TGTGCCAGCAGGGGACTCCAGGGAACGAGGGCTAACTATGGCTACACCTTC

d_gene: NA
j_gene: TRBJ1-1
v_gene: TRBV6-1
abundance: NA
CDR3aa: CASSEAGKNTEAFF
CDR3nt: TGTGCCAGCAGTGAAGCTGGGAAGAACACTGAAGCTTTCTTT

d_gene: NA
j_gene: TRBJ1-2
v_gene: TRBV12-3/TRBV12-4
abundance: NA
CDR3aa: CASSFRLGGYTF
CDR3nt: TGTGCCAGCAGTTTCAGGTTGGGGGGCTACACCTTC

d_gene: TRBD1
j_gene: TRBJ1-2
v_gene: TRBV7-2
abundance: many
CDR3aa: CASSLADRDGYTF
CDR3nt: TGTGCCAGCAGCTTAGCGGACAGGGATGGCTACACCTTC

d_gene: NA
j_gene: TRBJ1-6
v_gene: TRBV3-1
abundance: few
CDR3aa: CASSQDSTGSSYNSPLHF
CDR3nt: TGTGCCAGCAGCCAAGATTCAACAGGTAGCTCCTATAATTCACCCCTCCACTTT

d_gene: NA
j_gene: TRBJ1-5
v_gene: TRBV7-6
abundance: NA
CDR3aa: CASSSANSNQPQHF
CDR3nt: TGTGCCAGCAGCTCCGCGAATAGCAATCAGCCCCAGCATTTT

d_gene: TRBD2
j_gene: TRBJ2-1
v_gene: TRBV6-1
abundance: few
CDR3aa: CASSPYPGLAGKNEQFF
CDR3nt: TGTGCCAGCAGTCCTTATCCGGGACTAGCGGGGAAAAATGAGCAGTTCTTC

d_gene: NA
j_gene: TRBJ2-1
v_gene: TRBV7-2
abundance: NA
CDR3aa: CASSLLWRVPNEQFF
CDR3nt: TGTGCCAGCAGCTTACTTTGGAGGGTGCCGAATGAGCAGTTCTTC

d_gene: NA
j_gene: TRBJ1-6
v_gene: TRBV10-3
abundance: NA
CDR3aa: CAISESPSGYNSPLHF
CDR3nt: TGTGCCATCAGCGAGAGCCCCTCGGGGTATAATTCACCCCTCCACTTT

d_gene: NA
j_gene: TRBJ2-7
v_gene: TRBV12-3/TRBV12-4
abundance: few
CDR3aa: CASKRVGIAYEQYF
CDR3nt: TGTGCCAGCAAACGGGTCGGGATCGCCTACGAGCAGTACTTC

d_gene: NA
j_gene: TRBJ1-5
v_gene: TRBV5-5
abundance: NA
CDR3aa: CASSLRGASNQPQHF
CDR3nt: TGTGCCAGCAGCTTACGGGGCGCAAGCAATCAGCCCCAGCATTTT

d_gene: TRBD2
j_gene: TRBJ2-1
v_gene: TRBV5-1
abundance: NA
CDR3aa: CASSPLAGGFGNEQFF
CDR3nt: TGCGCCAGCAGCCCACTAGCGGGGGGGTTTGGCAATGAGCAGTTCTTC

d_gene: TRBD1
j_gene: TRBJ1-6
v_gene: TRBV5-1
abundance: once
CDR3aa: CASSDDRGRNSPLHF
CDR3nt: TGCGCCAGCAGCGACGACAGGGGTCGAAATTCACCCCTCCACTTT

d_gene: NA
j_gene: TRBJ2-7
v_gene: TRBV10-3
abundance: NA
CDR3aa: CAISEGRYEQYF
CDR3nt: TGCGCCATCAGTGAGGGGAGGTACGAGCAGTACTTC

d_gene: NA
j_gene: TRBJ2-5
v_gene: TRBV4-2
abundance: NA
CDR3aa: CASSQDWARPYQETQYF
CDR3nt: TGTGCCAGCAGCCAAGATTGGGCTAGACCGTACCAAGAGACCCAGTACTTC

d_gene: TRBD1
j_gene: TRBJ2-1
v_gene: TRBV3-1
abundance: NA
CDR3aa: CASSPQDRGDHNEQFF
CDR3nt: TGTGCCAGCAGCCCCCAGGACAGGGGTGACCACAATGAGCAGTTCTTC

d_gene: NA
j_gene: TRBJ1-2
v_gene: TRBV7-3
abundance: few
CDR3aa: CASSLTGGALDGYTF
CDR3nt: TGTGCCAGCAGCTTAACGGGTGGGGCGCTTGATGGCTACACCTTC

d_gene: TRBD1
j_gene: TRBJ2-7
v_gene: TRBV20-1
abundance: NA
CDR3aa: CSARDANRGDNEQYF
CDR3nt: TGCAGTGCTAGAGATGCCAACAGGGGAGATAACGAGCAGTACTTC

d_gene: NA
j_gene: TRBJ2-5
v_gene: TRBV5-1
abundance: NA
CDR3aa: CASSISPGGRETQYF
CDR3nt: TGCGCCAGCAGCATCTCTCCCGGGGGACGAGAGACCCAGTACTTC

d_gene: TRBD1
j_gene: TRBJ2-7
v_gene: TRBV11-2
abundance: NA
CDR3aa: CASSFGTGDYEQYF
CDR3nt: TGTGCCAGCAGCTTCGGGACAGGGGATTACGAGCAGTACTTC

d_gene: TRBD2
j_gene: TRBJ2-3
v_gene: TRBV7-9
abundance: NA
CDR3aa: CASSWTSGRPDTQYF
CDR3nt: TGTGCCAGCAGCTGGACTAGCGGGAGGCCAGATACGCAGTATTTT

d_gene: TRBD2
j_gene: TRBJ2-5
v_gene: TRBV20-1
abundance: NA
CDR3aa: CSAFELAGYQETQYF
CDR3nt: TGCAGTGCTTTCGAGCTAGCGGGGTACCAAGAGACCCAGTACTTC

d_gene: TRBD1
j_gene: TRBJ1-2
v_gene: TRBV27
abundance: few
CDR3aa: CASTKTGANYGYTF
CDR3nt: TGTGCCAGCACTAAGACAGGGGCTAACTATGGCTACACCTTC

d_gene: NA
j_gene: TRBJ2-3
v_gene: TRBV6-5
abundance: NA
CDR3aa: CASSYEFSTDTQYF
CDR3nt: TGTGCCAGCAGTTACGAGTTTAGCACAGATACGCAGTATTTT

d_gene: TRBD1
j_gene: TRBJ1-5
v_gene: TRBV5-1
abundance: few
CDR3aa: CASSWDRWDQPQHF
CDR3nt: TGCGCCAGCAGCTGGGACAGGTGGGATCAGCCCCAGCATTTT

d_gene: TRBD1
j_gene: TRBJ2-7
v_gene: TRBV29-1
abundance: few
CDR3aa: CSVEELGQGTYTQYF
CDR3nt: TGCAGCGTTGAAGAATTGGGACAGGGGACGTACACCCAGTACTTC

d_gene: TRBD1
j_gene: TRBJ1-2
v_gene: TRBV6-2/TRBV6-3
abundance: few
CDR3aa: CASRRGQVRNYGYTF
CDR3nt: TGTGCCAGCAGACGCGGACAGGTTAGGAACTATGGCTACACCTTC

d_gene: NA
j_gene: TRBJ1-1
v_gene: TRBV7-2
abundance: NA
CDR3aa: CASSPWSTEAFF
CDR3nt: TGTGCCAGCAGCCCTTGGAGCACTGAAGCTTTCTTT

d_gene: TRBD1
j_gene: TRBJ2-7
v_gene: TRBV7-9
abundance: few
CDR3aa: CASSLTGGDEQYF
CDR3nt: TGTGCCAGCAGCTTGACAGGGGGCGACGAGCAGTACTTC

d_gene: TRBD1
j_gene: TRBJ2-3
v_gene: TRBV2
abundance: NA
CDR3aa: CASRSGTGYFLRTDTQYF
CDR3nt: TGTGCCAGCAGGTCCGGGACAGGGTACTTTCTACGCACAGATACGCAGTATTTT

d_gene: TRBD2
j_gene: TRBJ2-5
v_gene: TRBV20-1
abundance: NA
CDR3aa: CSARLAVGEQYF
CDR3nt: TGCAGTGCTCGACTAGCGGTGGGGGAGCAGTACTTC

d_gene: TRBD2
j_gene: TRBJ2-1
v_gene: TRBV5-6
abundance: few
CDR3aa: CASTAVGLAAMGEQFF
CDR3nt: TGTGCCAGCACCGCAGTGGGACTAGCGGCGATGGGTGAGCAGTTCTTC

d_gene: TRBD1
j_gene: TRBJ2-3
v_gene: TRBV5-1
abundance: NA
CDR3aa: CASSLARTGDYADTQYF
CDR3nt: TGCGCCAGCAGCTTGGCCCGCACAGGGGATTACGCAGATACGCAGTATTTT

d_gene: NA
j_gene: TRBJ1-2
v_gene: TRBV3-1
abundance: few
CDR3aa: CASSRSSGPNGYTF
CDR3nt: TGTGCCAGCAGCCGAAGCTCCGGGCCCAATGGCTACACCTTC

d_gene: TRBD2
j_gene: TRBJ2-1
v_gene: TRBV5-1
abundance: once
CDR3aa: CASSLVGLALINEQFF
CDR3nt: TGCGCCAGCAGCTTGGTGGGACTAGCGCTTATCAATGAGCAGTTCTTC

d_gene: NA
j_gene: TRBJ2-7
v_gene: TRBV5-1
abundance: NA
CDR3aa: CASSSSTGAYEQYF
CDR3nt: TGCGCCAGCAGCTCGTCGACAGGCGCCTACGAGCAGTACTTC

d_gene: NA
j_gene: TRBJ1-5
v_gene: TRBV12-3/TRBV12-4
abundance: NA
CDR3aa: CASSPTDSNQPQHF
CDR3nt: TGTGCCAGCAGCCCGACAGATAGCAATCAGCCCCAGCATTTT

d_gene: TRBD2
j_gene: TRBJ2-1
v_gene: TRBV6-1
abundance: NA
CDR3aa: CASRPIRFIGLVNYDEQFF
CDR3nt: TGTGCCAGCAGGCCCATCAGGTTCATCGGACTAGTCAATTACGATGAGCAGTTCTTC

d_gene: NA
j_gene: TRBJ2-4
v_gene: TRBV7-9
abundance: NA
CDR3aa: CASSLAGWAQLAKNIQYF
CDR3nt: TGTGCCAGCAGCTTAGCGGGTTGGGCTCAACTAGCCAAAAACATTCAGTACTTC

d_gene: TRBD2
j_gene: TRBJ2-7
v_gene: TRBV6-5
abundance: many
CDR3aa: CASSYELAGGYEQYF
CDR3nt: TGTGCCAGCAGTTACGAGCTAGCGGGGGGCTACGAGCAGTACTTC

d_gene: TRBD1
j_gene: TRBJ1-1
v_gene: TRBV19
abundance: once
CDR3aa: CASRETGARNTEAFF
CDR3nt: TGTGCCAGTAGGGAGACAGGGGCCAGGAACACTGAAGCTTTCTTT